This T cell receptor (beta chain) was captured by sequencing in a study of blood T cell repertoires in COVID-19. Overall study context: The cDNA or gDNA used as material had been derived from T cells, B-cell-depleted T cells, or PBMCs.

This CDR3 contains 15 residues. Germline CDR1 SGHRS, CDR2 YFSETQ. V lost 4 bases and J lost 5; bases outside the gene matches: 11. Per the authors' pipeline: Nucleated cell number was recorded as an estimate derived from reference gene primer amplification. The method was immunoSEQ multiplex PCR; TCRdb's version includes in-frame clones alone and lacks a portion of them. That table supplies the V and J calls and clone size; D and trimming were determined from the DNA. Counted here are approximately 120,000 clones, 70% to 90% occurring once; the ten biggest clones make up approximately 8.1%. Material: peripheral blood. The gene calls are TRBV5-1 and TRBJ2-5; 7 nucleotides match TRBD1. The TCR comes from a man aged 45 to 65 with acute or convalescent COVID-19. The CDR3 nucleotides are TGCGCCAGCAGCCTGAACAGGGGCGGCGGGGAGACCCAGTACTTC. Its protein product is CASSLNRGGGETQYF. The whole variable domain, remainder taken from reference TRBV5-1 and TRBJ2-5, is KAGVTQTPRYLIKTRGQQVTLSCSPISGHRSVSWYQQTPGQGLQFLFEYFSETQRNKGNFPGRFSGRQFSNSRSEMNVSTLELGDSALYLCASSLNRGGGETQYFGPGTRLLVL.